These 16 T cell receptor beta chains came from one sample sequenced in a study of blood T cell repertoires in COVID-19. The repertoire was sequenced with immunoSEQ multiplex PCR; TCRdb's copy has only in-frame clones and lacks some. The data show more than 60,000 clones, about nine tenths seen once. The sample was peripheral blood. Source of these receptors: a woman aged 55-70 years with COVID-19, enrolled during active disease.

This chain links TRBV7-9 with TRBJ2-3; 15 bases agree with TRBD2. The CDR3 extends over 18 amino acids. Germline CDR1 and CDR2: SEHNR and FQNEAQ (reference sequence). V shed 5 bases, J shed 0 bases, and the junction held 6 bases outside the gene matches. CDR3 DNA: TGTGCCAGCAGCAAGACCGGGACTAGCGGGGGGAGCACAGATACGCAGTATTTT. Translated: CASSKTGTSGGSTDTQYF.

This sequence joins TRBV15 and TRBJ1-1; no firm D call. The CDR3 contains 13 residues. CDR1 and CDR2 (germline): LNHNV, YYDKDF (reference sequence). The V end was cut by 4 bases, the J end by 4 bases, with 10 bases between. The CDR3 is CATSNEVSTEAFF. CDR3 bases: TGTGCCACCAGCAATGAGGTTTCCACTGAAGCTTTCTTT.

CDR3 nucleotide sequence: TGTGCCTGGAGTGTACGGTTCCAAGAGACCCAGTACTTC. It translates to CAWSVRFQETQYF. The chain couples TRBV30 to TRBJ2-5; D gene unclear. The CDR3 is 13 residues long. V gave up 0 bases and J gave up 1 base, with 6 bases separating them. Germline V gene sequence: CDR1 GTSNPN, CDR2 SVGIG (reference sequence).

This rearrangement joins TRBV6-1 to TRBJ1-1; D gene unclear. V dropped 4 bases and J dropped 0 bases, with 15 bases sitting between them. CDR1 and CDR2 (germline): MNHNS, SASEGT. CDR3 length: 16 residues. CDR3 DNA sequence: TGTGCCAGCAGTGGGGAGGACTGGGCGATGAACACTGAAGCTTTCTTT. Encoded protein: CASSGEDWAMNTEAFF.

The V gene is TRBV5-4, the J gene TRBJ2-1; 7 bases are shared with TRBD1. This CDR3 is 15 amino acids long. Germline trimming cut 4 bases from V and 7 bases from J; bases unmatched to any gene: 11. Germline V gene data show CDR1 as SGHNT and CDR2 as YYREEE (reference sequence). The CDR3 protein is CASSPVRQGDNEQFF. The CDR3 DNA is TGTGCCAGCAGCCCTGTAAGACAGGGTGATAATGAGCAGTTCTTC.

This chain uses TRBV7-2 with TRBJ2-1; TRBD2 matches 11 bases. Per germline, CDR1 SGHTA and CDR2 FQGNSA. Trimming took 2 bases from V and 4 from J; bases not matched to a gene: 4. The CDR3 totals 16 residues. The CDR3 loop is CASSLFASGGYNEQFF. As DNA, the CDR3 is TGTGCCAGCAGCTTATTCGCTAGCGGGGGGTACAATGAGCAGTTCTTC. The full variable domain, rest sourced from reference TRBV7-2 and TRBJ2-1, is GAGVSQSPSNKVTEKGKDVELRCDPISGHTALYWYRQSLGQGLEFLIYFQGNSAPDKSGLPSDRFSAERTGGSVSTLTIQRTQQEDSAVYLCASSLFASGGYNEQFFGPGTRLTVL.

The chain couples TRBV27 to TRBJ1-1; D is possibly TRBD1 (5 bases). Germline V gene lookup returns CDR1 MNHEY and CDR2 SMNVEV (reference sequence). CDR3 length: 13 residues. V was trimmed by 0 bases and J by 11 bases, leaving 13 bases between them. CDR3 DNA sequence: TGTGCCAGCAGTTTATCGCTGGGGCTTAAGGCTTTCTTT. As protein: CASSLSLGLKAFF.

The V and J genes are TRBV29-1 and TRBJ2-5, with a weak D call TRBD1 (6 bases). CDR3 size: 14 residues. Germline V CDR1 and CDR2: SQVTM, ANQGSEA. V dropped 5 bases and J dropped 5 bases, with 18 bases sitting between them. The CDR3 nucleotides are TGCAGCGTTAAGGGGACACTCCCATGGGAGACCCAGTACTTC. Amino acids: CSVKGTLPWETQYF.

This chain joins TRBV5-4 and TRBJ2-7; 11 nucleotides align to TRBD2. J was trimmed by 3 bases and V by 4 bases; bases with no gene match: 6. Germline V lookup: CDR1 SGHNT, CDR2 YYREEE (reference sequence). This CDR3 contains 15 residues. CDR3 residues: CASSGGTSGLYEQYF. As DNA, the CDR3 is TGTGCCAGCAGCGGGGGGACTAGCGGCCTCTACGAGCAGTACTTC.

V gene TRBV7-9 combines with J gene TRBJ2-7, with D perhaps TRBD2 (5 bases). The CDR3 has 16 amino acids. From germline, CDR1 is SEHNR and CDR2 FQNEAQ (reference sequence). V lost 1 base, J lost 0 bases, and 13 bases lay in between. CDR3 loop: CASSLGSGLDSYEQYF. CDR3 DNA sequence: TGTGCCAGCAGCTTAGGGAGCGGTCTTGACTCCTACGAGCAGTACTTC.

The V and J genes are TRBV6-5 and TRBJ2-7, with 9 bases lining up with TRBD2. CDR3 length: 15 amino acids. V was pared by 2 bases and J by 3 bases, with 5 bases of the junction left unmatched. Germline loops: CDR1 MNHEY, CDR2 SVGAGI. CDR3 nucleotides: TGTGCCAGCAGTTACGCGGCTAGCGGGGACTACGAGCAGTACTTC. Protein sequence: CASSYAASGDYEQYF.

V gene TRBV11-3 combines with J gene TRBJ1-6; D is unresolved. Germline assignment: CDR1 SGHNT and CDR2 YENEEA. Trimming stripped 1 base from V and 4 bases from J, with 8 bases between. This CDR3 region has 15 residues. Written as DNA, the CDR3 is TGTGCCAGCAGCTTAGGAACCGGTTATAATTCACCCCTCCACTTT. Its translation: CASSLGTGYNSPLHF.

The chain is built from TRBV27 and TRBJ2-7; D perhaps matches TRBD1 (5 bases). The CDR3 totals 13 residues. V shed 6 bases and J shed 5 bases, with 14 bases lying between them. Germline V gene data show CDR1 as MNHEY and CDR2 as SMNVEV (reference sequence). The CDR3 protein is CASRPPSGNEQYF. The CDR3 nucleotides read TGTGCCAGCAGACCTCCCTCAGGGAACGAGCAGTACTTC.

The chain is built from TRBV27 and TRBJ1-1; no clear D. CDR1 MNHEY and CDR2 SMNVEV come from the germline V gene (reference sequence). V lost 6 bases and J lost 1, with 6 bases in between. The CDR3 is made up of 12 amino acids. This chain's CDR3 is CASRGANTEAFF. Written as DNA, the CDR3 is TGTGCCAGCAGGGGAGCGAACACTGAAGCTTTCTTT.

The chain employs TRBV5-4 and TRBJ1-4; D is perhaps TRBD1 (6 bases). The CDR3 sequence is 15 residues long. From germline, CDR1 is SGHNT and CDR2 YYREEE (reference sequence). Trimming pared 4 bases from V and 6 bases from J, leaving 16 bases between. The CDR3 loop is CASSPATGRDEKLFF. CDR3 sequence (DNA): TGTGCCAGCAGCCCGGCGACAGGTCGCGATGAAAAACTGTTTTTT.

The chain joins TRBV19 to TRBJ1-5, with a tentative D call TRBD1 (5 bases). V gave up 0 bases and J gave up 4 bases, with 13 bases separating them. This CDR3 has 16 residues. Germline V gene sequence: CDR1 LNHDA, CDR2 SQIVND (reference sequence). CDR3 sequence: CASSIDQGGVNQPQHF. CDR3 coding DNA: TGTGCCAGTAGTATAGATCAGGGAGGGGTGAATCAGCCCCAGCATTTT.